These T cell receptor beta chains were read from a single sample in a study of blood T cells in healthy people across ages. From the 5' RACE reads, TCRdb called clonotypes with MiXCR, one entry per CDR3 protein. Among 850,000 to 1,000,000 distinct CDR3 sequences listed, about 44% were seen once. The sequenced sample was blood. Receptors were obtained from a man aged 25 to 45 in good health. CDR3s include the opening cysteine and the closing phenylalanine or tryptophan. The D gene is left open where the match is weak. Not every row has a clone size; where given, it reads once, few, many or a size class.

clone_size j_call v_call d_call cdr3_nt cdr3_aa
. TRBJ2-7 TRBV28 . TGTGCCAGCAGTTTATCCACTCGGGGTACCTACGAGCAGTACTTC CASSLSTRGTYEQYF
few TRBJ2-7 TRBV20-1 . TGCAGTGCTGTGGACACAGCCTACGAGCAGTACTTC CSAVDTAYEQYF
few TRBJ2-1 TRBV24-1 . TGTGCCACCCGCGCCCGGGGCGGGGAAAGTTACAATGAGCAGTTCTTC CATRARGGESYNEQFF
few TRBJ2-3 TRBV10-3 . TGTGCCATCAGTGGAAGGGGGTTTGAAGATACGCAGTATTTT CAISGRGFEDTQYF
. TRBJ2-7 TRBV7-2 TRBD2 TGTGCCAGCAGCGCCACTAGCGGGCGCTCCTACGAGCAGTACTTC CASSATSGRSYEQYF
few TRBJ2-1 TRBV6-5 TRBD1 TGTGCCAGCAGCCCGGACAGGGGCGTACCGGGGCAGTTCTTC CASSPDRGVPGQFF
. TRBJ2-7 TRBV20-1 . TGCAGCGCCGCCGGGGGAACCTACGAGCAGTACTTC CSAAGGTYEQYF
. TRBJ2-3 TRBV7-8 . TGTGCCAGCAGCCACCGTGCAGGGGATACGCAGTATTTT CASSHRAGDTQYF
. TRBJ2-4 TRBV13 TRBD1 TGTGCCAGCAGCTTACTTTGGGACAGGAAAGCCAGAAACATTCAGTACTTC CASSLLWDRKARNIQYF
. TRBJ2-6 TRBV28 . TGTGCCAGCAGTTCAAAACTTATATCTGGGGCCAACGTCCTGACTTTC CASSSKLISGANVLTF
. TRBJ1-5 TRBV6-1 . TGTGCCAGCAGCAAGGGGGAGGGCACTCAACCTGGGAATCAGCCCCAGCATTTT CASSKGEGTQPGNQPQHF
. TRBJ1-6 TRBV10-3 . TGTGCCATCATGCCGGGGGCGGAATCACCCCTCCACTTT CAIMPGAESPLHF
. TRBJ1-1 TRBV4-1 TRBD1 TGCGCCAGCAGCCAAGAAGGACAGGGGGGTCACACTGAAGCTTTCTTT CASSQEGQGGHTEAFF
. TRBJ2-3 TRBV7-9 TRBD2 TGTGCCAGCAGCTCAAGGACTAGCGGGAGCCCAGATACGCAGTATTTT CASSSRTSGSPDTQYF
. TRBJ1-6 TRBV3-1 TRBD1 TGTGCCAGCAGCTTCGAAGGGCTACAGGGGTTAAATTCACCCCTCCACTTT CASSFEGLQGLNSPLHF
. TRBJ1-2 TRBV19 . TGTGCCAGTAGTTCGAGGACTATACTCTATGGCTACACCTTC CASSSRTILYGYTF
. TRBJ2-1 TRBV11-3 . TGTGCCAGCAGCACCCGGGACACAGAGCGCAATGAGCAGTTCTTC CASSTRDTERNEQFF
many TRBJ2-5 TRBV28 TRBD1 TGTGCCAGCAGTCTCGGACAGGAAGAGACCCAGTACTTC CASSLGQEETQYF
. TRBJ2-5 TRBV7-2 TRBD1 TGTGCCAGCAGCGTGACGTGGGACAGCCAAGAGACCCAGTACTTC CASSVTWDSQETQYF
. TRBJ2-6 TRBV28 . TGTGCCAGCAGTTTTGAGCTCCCCTCTGGGGCCAACGTCCTGACTTTC CASSFELPSGANVLTF
few TRBJ2-1 TRBV4-1 . TGCGCCAGCAGCCAAGAAATCAGCAATGAGCAGTTCTTC CASSQEISNEQFF
. TRBJ1-2 TRBV5-6 . TGTGCCAGCAGCTTACGGGGTTTTGACAACTATGGCTACACCTTC CASSLRGFDNYGYTF
. TRBJ2-2 TRBV27 . TGTGCCAGCAGTGATCCGACCGGGGAGCTGTTTTTT CASSDPTGELFF
. TRBJ2-5 TRBV20-1 TRBD1 TGCAGTGCTAGGAGAGGTGACAGGGGTGCCCAAGAGACCCAGTACTTC CSARRGDRGAQETQYF
once TRBJ2-1 TRBV11-1 . TGTGCCAGCAGCGTAGCGCTCCAAAACAATGAGCAGTTCTTC CASSVALQNNEQFF
. TRBJ2-7 TRBV12-3/TRBV12-4 . TGTGCCAGCAGCCTCTGGGGGTCCTACGAGCAGTACTTC CASSLWGSYEQYF
. TRBJ1-1 TRBV4-3 TRBD1 TGCGCCAGCAGCCAAGACCCAGGGGGCATCGCTGAAGCTTTCTTT CASSQDPGGIAEAFF
few TRBJ2-3 TRBV2 . TGTGCCAGCAGTGAAGACCGGGTTGGCACAGATACGCAGTATTTT CASSEDRVGTDTQYF
few TRBJ2-7 TRBV6-1 TRBD1 TGTGCCAGCCCGGGACAGGGGGCCTACGAGCAGTACTTC CASPGQGAYEQYF
. TRBJ2-6 TRBV28 . TGTGCCAGCAGGGGGGCCTACTCTGGGGCCAACGTCCTGACTTTC CASRGAYSGANVLTF
. TRBJ1-5 TRBV10-3 . TGTGCCTCCCAGAGCGGGGGGCTTCAGCCCCAGCATTTT CASQSGGLQPQHF
. TRBJ2-3 TRBV27 TRBD2 TGTGCCAGCAGTTCGGGACTAGCGGGGGCCGGAGATACGCAGTATTTT CASSSGLAGAGDTQYF
many TRBJ1-4 TRBV20-1 . TGCAGTGCTAGCCTGGCGTCAACTAATGAAAAACTGTTTTTT CSASLASTNEKLFF
. TRBJ2-1 TRBV13 . TGTGCCAGCAGCCTCGATACTAGCTCTGTATACAATGAGCAGTTCTTC CASSLDTSSVYNEQFF
. TRBJ2-4 TRBV4-1 . TGCGCCAGCAGCCAAGAGGGTAACGGGGGCGGGCGGAACATTCAGTACTTC CASSQEGNGGGRNIQYF
. TRBJ1-5 TRBV20-1 . TGCAGTGCTAGAGATTCCTCGGCAGTCTATAATCAGCCCCAGCATTTT CSARDSSAVYNQPQHF
. TRBJ2-5 TRBV7-2 TRBD1 TGTGCCAGCAGCAATAACAGGGGCCAAGAGACCCAGTACTTC CASSNNRGQETQYF
. TRBJ1-1 TRBV5-1 TRBD1 TGCGCCAGCAGCTGGGGGACAGGGATGGGGAGCACTGAAGCTTTCTTT CASSWGTGMGSTEAFF
. TRBJ2-7 TRBV29-1 . TGCAGCGTTGAACAGGGGATGCCCTACGAGCAGTACTTC CSVEQGMPYEQYF
. TRBJ1-3 TRBV27 . TGTGCCAGCAGGGATCAGGGCCTGGGTGGAAACACCATATATTTT CASRDQGLGGNTIYF
few TRBJ2-4 TRBV27 . TGTGCCAGCAGTTCCGTAGACAGGTCGGGACAGTACTTC CASSSVDRSGQYF